The rows below give T cell receptor beta chains drawn from one sample of a study of CD8 T cells in ankylosing spondylitis. TCRdb processed the 5' RACE reads anew with MiXCR; each CDR3 protein has one entry. The repertoire holds 150,000 or so distinct CDR3 sequences, with around 10% as singletons. Sequenced material: blood, either unsorted or a sorted T cell fraction (not recorded which). The receptors shown here come from a male donor with ankylosing spondylitis or in good health (not recorded which). Each CDR3 is given with its conserved first and last residue. A D gene is named only where the DNA matches it firmly. Size is omitted from some rows. Given values are once, few, many or a class for expanded clones.

>many|TRBJ2-1|NA|TRBV20-1
CSASRTVARSSPQFF
TGCAGTGCTAGTAGGACTGTAGCTAGATCCTCCCCGCAGTTCTTC
>many|TRBJ1-2|NA|TRBV20-1
CSARNKGDGYGYTF
TGCAGTGCTAGGAATAAGGGGGATGGCTATGGCTACACCTTC
>many|TRBJ1-1|NA|TRBV5-6
CASSLGDGNTEAFF
TGTGCCAGCAGCTTGGGGGACGGGAACACTGAAGCTTTCTTT
>many|TRBJ1-1|TRBD1|TRBV7-2
CASGWTGNTEAFF
TGTGCCAGCGGATGGACAGGCAACACTGAAGCTTTCTTT
>NA|TRBJ2-1|TRBD2|TRBV10-3
CAISESLPSGIYNEQFF
TGTGCCATCAGTGAGTCCCTACCGAGCGGGATCTACAATGAGCAGTTCTTC
>many|TRBJ1-2|TRBD1|TRBV12-3/TRBV12-4
CASRTGTGGSYTF
TGTGCCAGCAGGACCGGGACAGGAGGAAGCTACACCTTC
>NA|TRBJ2-7|TRBD2|TRBV11-2
CASSLDLNISGAPLGEQYF
TGTGCCAGCAGCTTAGATCTGAATATTAGCGGGGCCCCCCTGGGAGAGCAGTACTTC
>many|TRBJ2-7|NA|TRBV6-2/TRBV6-3
CASSPRRDEQYF
TGTGCCAGCAGTCCCCGGAGGGACGAGCAGTACTTC
>many|TRBJ1-2|NA|TRBV3-1
CASSQAANYGYTF
TGTGCCAGCAGCCAAGCCGCAAACTATGGCTACACCTTC
>few|TRBJ2-1|TRBD1|TRBV7-9
CASSPGGSLYNEQFF
TGTGCCAGCAGCCCAGGGGGCTCCTTATACAATGAGCAGTTCTTC
>many|TRBJ2-2|TRBD1|TRBV13
CASSRTGGGSGELFF
TGTGCCAGCAGCCGGACAGGGGGGGGTTCCGGGGAGCTGTTTTTT
>medium-sized|TRBJ1-4|NA|TRBV20-1
CSARGPWDEKLFF
TGCAGTGCTCGGGGCCCGTGGGATGAAAAACTGTTTTTT
>many|TRBJ1-3|NA|TRBV24-1
CATSDFPDTDGNTIYF
TGTGCCACCAGTGATTTCCCTGACACGGACGGAAACACCATATATTTT
>many|TRBJ2-3|NA|TRBV20-1
CSAPVGVTQYF
TGCAGTGCTCCGGTAGGGGTTACGCAGTATTTT
>few|TRBJ2-5|TRBD2|TRBV6-6
CARGAGAQETQYF
TGTGCCAGGGGAGCGGGGGCCCAAGAGACCCAGTACTTC
>many|TRBJ1-5|TRBD1|TRBV12-3/TRBV12-4
CASSLVAGDRGHQPQHF
TGTGCCAGCAGTTTAGTGGCGGGGGACAGGGGGCATCAGCCCCAGCATTTT
>many|TRBJ1-5|NA|TRBV4-3
CASSQDTASNQPQHF
TGCGCCAGCAGCCAAGATACGGCTAGCAATCAGCCCCAGCATTTT
>many|TRBJ1-3|NA|TRBV10-3
CAIGSSGNTIYF
TGTGCCATCGGCAGCTCTGGAAACACCATATATTTT
>many|TRBJ2-1|TRBD1|TRBV7-7
CASGIDRDRHTNEQFF
TGTGCCAGCGGCATAGACCGGGACAGACATACCAATGAGCAGTTCTTC
>many|TRBJ2-7|TRBD2|TRBV7-6
CASSLRWGGEQYF
TGTGCCAGCAGCTTAAGGTGGGGGGGCGAGCAGTACTTC
>few|TRBJ2-5|TRBD1|TRBV9
CASSVRGQGEETQYF
TGTGCCAGCAGCGTAAGAGGACAGGGAGAAGAGACCCAGTACTTC
>many|TRBJ2-5|NA|TRBV7-9
CASSNGETQYF
TGTGCCAGCAGCAATGGGGAGACCCAGTACTTC
>many|TRBJ1-2|TRBD1|TRBV7-2
CASSLGQGNYGYTF
TGTGCCAGCAGCTTAGGACAGGGGAACTATGGCTACACCTTC
>many|TRBJ1-5|NA|TRBV2
CASSRRLINQPQHF
TGTGCCAGCAGCCGACGCCTAATCAATCAGCCCCAGCATTTT
>many|TRBJ2-5|NA|TRBV5-5
CASSLGQPEVTQYF
TGTGCCAGCAGCTTAGGGCAGCCCGAGGTGACCCAGTACTTC
>many|TRBJ2-5|NA|TRBV10-3
CAISQMDTKETQYF
TGTGCCATCAGCCAAATGGACACAAAAGAGACCCAGTACTTC
>NA|TRBJ2-2|TRBD2|TRBV5-5
CASSLVASGSQTGELFF
TGTGCCAGCAGCTTGGTGGCTAGCGGGAGCCAAACCGGGGAGCTGTTTTTT
>NA|TRBJ2-3|NA|TRBV27
CASRQRQLNTDTQYF
TGTGCCAGCAGGCAGCGGCAGCTAAACACAGATACGCAGTATTTT
>many|TRBJ2-7|NA|TRBV5-6
CASSFGADSYEQYF
TGTGCCAGCAGCTTCGGGGCAGACTCCTACGAGCAGTACTTC
>many|TRBJ1-2|NA|TRBV12-3/TRBV12-4
CASSKGPGSGYTF
TGTGCCAGCAGTAAGGGGCCCGGGAGTGGCTACACCTTC
>many|TRBJ2-7|TRBD1|TRBV10-3
CATRDREGIDEQYF
TGTGCCACTAGGGACAGGGAGGGTATCGACGAGCAGTACTTC
>many|TRBJ1-2|TRBD1|TRBV5-1
CASRLDTGGAYGYTF
TGCGCCAGCAGACTAGATACAGGGGGCGCTTATGGCTACACCTTC